This section outlines one TCR beta chain sequence together with its context. The data originate from a study of control samples from healthy donors and cancer patients. Data came from immunoSEQ multiplex PCR; TCRdb stores just in-frame clones and leaves some out. The sample contains roughly 100,000 clones, approximately 83% of which appear only once. Germline CDR1 and CDR2: MNHEY and SVGAGI. CDR3 size: 15 residues. Trimming pared 5 bases from V and 0 bases from J, leaving 11 bases between. The sample comprised blood. The sequence derives from a woman between 45 and 60 years old in good health. V and J are TRBV6-5 and TRBJ1-5; D is possibly TRBD1 (6 bases). CDR3 bases: TGTGCCAGCAGTACGACAGGCTTTAGCAATCAGCCCCAGCATTTT. Translated, it gives CASSTTGFSNQPQHF.